This T cell receptor beta chain was recovered during a study of T cells in Graves' hyperthyroidism and ophthalmopathy. Aged 18 to 65, the patients had hyperthyroidism that was newly diagnosed and had lasted under 2 months. The investigators amplified TCR beta CDR3 regions from RNA transcripts. The HTBI set primed first-round TCR CDR3 RT-PCR. Using its own MiXCR run on the multiplex PCR reads, TCRdb lists one record per CDR3 protein. The sample has 650,000 to 850,000 distinct CDR3 sequences; under 20% are singletons. The CDR3 is 14 amino acids. Germline CDR1 is MNHNS and CDR2 is SASEGT. Germline trimming cut 6 bases from V and 8 bases from J; bases unmatched to any gene: 8.

The specimen was blood. The receptor was isolated from a woman between 45 and 60 years old with Graves' hyperthyroidism that later progressed to Graves' ophthalmopathy. V is TRBV6-1 and J is TRBJ1-2, with 11 bases matching TRBD1. Written as DNA, the CDR3 is TGTGCCAGCAGGGACAGGGGGCAGTTAGGAGGCTACACCTTC. Its protein product is CASRDRGQLGGYTF.